This T cell receptor beta chain came from a study of cytomegalovirus exposure and HLA in healthy donors (dated by TCRdb to the late 2010s). Context from the whole study: According to an earlier analysis of several hundred of the donors, about 190 million T cells yielded 117 million unique TCR beta sequences and approximately 300 Gb of sequence data. Roughly 300 gigabases of sequencing data and around 80 million unique TCR sequences made up an early release that covered over 550 HLA-typed donors. The genetic ancestry cluster associated with self-reported Caucasian donors included over 80% of the roughly 360 genotyped donors. The study aimed to test whether cataloging public T cell receptors could reveal signatures of past pathogen exposure. The T cell repertoires of 666 subjects were profiled by immunosequencing and related to cytomegalovirus serostatus. A separate validation cohort of roughly 120 different subjects was used in addition to the approximately 640-subject first cohort. To predict cytomegalovirus infection status, the study brought together high-throughput TCR immunosequencing, statistical association of individual TCRs with disease status, and machine learning. To study patterns of TCR occurrence, a later analysis re-analyzed previously published TCR beta repertoires from 600 to 750 donors and added high-resolution HLA genotyping. The later analysis used no new phenotypic data to find candidate immune exposures, relying instead on TCR beta sequences and their occurrence across donors. To decide whether each TCR beta V gene segment behaved as functional or pseudogenic, an earlier analysis of approximately 620 of the donors relied on high-throughput TCR beta sequencing. Donor age, sex, ethnicity and CMV serostatus were collected together with the repertoire data. A later genetic analysis used genome-wide SNP genotypes for about 65% of the roughly 700 donors, treating that subset as a discovery cohort. All discovery cohort repertoires had been generated on a single sequencing platform. HLA typing covered class I and class II loci at four-digit resolution. Typing coverage varied by locus: roughly 620-630 donors for A, B, C, DRB1 and DQB1; roughly 560 for DQA1; about 590 for DPA1; roughly 450 for DPB1. A few DR-DQ haplotypes were handled as single units for association and clustering because linkage in the cohort was strong. Among about 400 genotyped donors of the cohort, an average of roughly 230,000 unique TCR beta nucleotide sequences was sequenced per donor, of which roughly 18% were non-productive. Summary of the overall study and its limitations: Assigning TCR associations to individual alleles was difficult when HLA alleles, especially DR and DQ, strongly co-occurred. Because counts were too low, 15 to 20 rarely observed V segments, including chromosome 9 orphons, were left out of the earlier analysis of roughly 600 of the donors. An association between a missense DCLRE1C variant and V-gene and J-gene trimming of TCR beta chains was found in a later genetic analysis and replicated in an independent cohort. The classifier was reported to diagnose cytomegalovirus status with high specificity and sensitivity in both the original and validation cohorts. A few of the identified cytomegalovirus-associated TCR beta chains were confirmed in vitro to be specific for cytomegalovirus antigens. Some IMGT-functional V segments, including TRBV6-2 and TRBV6-3, could not be told apart with the 87-base-pair reads, so those segments were excluded. Compared with the roughly 700-donor mean, donors in an Asian-associated ancestry cluster had fewer N-insertions in productive TCRs, according to a later genetic analysis. Most TCR sequences were observed very rarely across donors, whereas some public TCRs were present in many individuals. A group of highly shared sequence variants was considered likely to be a technical artifact of the sequencing pipeline. A later analysis reported that several top co-occurrence clusters appeared linked to parvovirus B19, influenza, CMV and Epstein-Barr virus. Linkage disequilibrium might explain the correlated functional status among segregating V segments, but an unknown experimental factor could not be ruled out. In a later analysis, TCR association rates were found to vary across HLA loci, with the most associated TCRs seen for DRB1 alleles and the fewest for HLA-C alleles. The study listed 150 to 200 TCR beta chains as associated with cytomegalovirus. According to the authors, the approach could potentially be generalized to other disease states and immunological phenotypes. Because some donors lacked HLA typing at each locus, the association tests relied only on the typed subset. In an earlier analysis of about 600 of the donors, most TCR beta V segments appeared in productive rearrangements about 90% or about 30% of the time, broadly matching IMGT annotations. In a later analysis, some 18,000 TCR beta sequences were associated with specific HLA alleles at a false discovery rate of 0.05. In a later analysis, most CMV-associated TCR beta chains were found to appear HLA-restricted, with HLA associations seemingly driven largely by CMV exposure. Immune exposure information for the cohort was limited to CMV serostatus. In a later analysis, HLA-associated TCR beta chains showed more clonal expansion and lower generation probabilities than non-associated chains that were equally common. Presence/absence analyses assumed roughly uniform sequencing depth across donors, an assumption that may not hold. A further reported finding was that TCR beta sequences accurately predicted the HLA-A and HLA-B alleles for most subjects in the first cohort. This cohort had only TCR beta chains sequenced, and the lack of alpha or paired-chain data limited which features could be detected.

The cohort comprised 710 or so healthy bone marrow donors. All cohort members were sampled while nominally healthy, although unrecorded immune exposures were likely present. The donor tested CMV seropositive, placing the donor among the 290 or so seropositive members of the cohort. A peripheral blood sample was provided by each donor, and peripheral blood mononuclear cells were used for TCR beta sequencing. The Qiagen DNeasy Blood Extraction Kit was used to extract genomic DNA from the blood cell samples. The protocol used for the library was the immunoSEQ multiplex PCR assay. The multiplex PCR relied on a mix of 60 forward primers for TCR Vbeta segments and 13 reverse primers for TCR Jbeta segments. The CDR3 region of rearranged TCR beta genes was amplified from genomic DNA by a multiplex PCR assay. Amplified TCR beta libraries were sequenced as 87-base-pair reads on the Illumina HiSeq System. On the study's bioinformatics: Across the 600 to 700 repertoires, a later analysis counted around 80 million unique TCR beta chains, around 11 million of which were shared by at least two donors. Raw reads were error-corrected and collapsed into unique sequences with a nearest-neighbor algorithm that merged closely related sequences to remove PCR and sequencing errors. To assign V, D and J gene segments, CDR3 sequences were aligned to IMGT reference sequences. For a sequence to be retained, a match of at least six nucleotides to both a V gene segment and a J gene segment was required. A rearrangement counted as productive if the CDR3 had no stop codons and remained in frame with V and J, and every other rearrangement counted as non-productive. Following IMGT convention, CDR3 was defined as the stretch from the second conserved V-encoded cysteine to the conserved J-encoded phenylalanine. The earlier analysis of approximately 500 of the donors excluded sequences that lacked an unambiguous match to a single V gene segment. In an earlier analysis of almost 600 of the donors, a V segment was called functional when productive rearrangements were above 56.7%, and segregating when the standard deviation between donors exceeded 5%. To diagnose cytomegalovirus status from the catalog of TCR beta chain sequences, a statistical classification framework was built. V and J gene assignment, in a later analysis, came from comparing TCR nucleotide sequences with IMGT/GENE-DB human TR gene sequences. In a later analysis, CDR3 sequences and most-parsimonious VDJ recombination scenarios were assigned using the TCRdist pipeline. In a later analysis, every TCR beta chain was defined by the combination of its CDR3 amino acid sequence and its V-gene family, and reads without a unique V-gene family were dropped. In a later analysis, around 600 highly shared, low-generation-probability nucleotide sequences were removed to address suspected cross-contamination and a sequencing artifact. A later analysis calculated a clonal expansion index for each public chain from normalized within-repertoire ranks of inferred template counts. In a later analysis, generation probabilities were computed with a VDJ recombination model fitted to out-of-frame rearrangements, and the resulting probabilities were checked against IGoR. Hypergeometric tests were used in a later analysis to score TCR-TCR, TCR-HLA and TCR-CMV co-occurrence, with a repertoire-size bias correction applied to the TCR pairs. False discovery rates were estimated in a later analysis by permuting HLA or CMV assignments 20 times. In a later analysis, co-occurring TCRs were grouped using DBSCAN, and TCRdist sequence similarity was added for clustering within HLA-allele-positive subsets. For co-occurrence clustering, repertoires with fewer than 30,000 or more than 120,000 public chains were excluded, along with a handful of repertoires with anomalous nucleotide sharing. TCRdb mirrors the immuneACCESS table, restricted to in-frame sequences. Some clones are absent from its copies; in checked studies, under half trace to an unresolved V gene, and the reason for the others is unknown. V, J and clone size reflect that table, while D and trimming were determined from the DNA. For this sample there are 150,000 to 200,000 clones; under 80% appear just once. The ten largest clones add up to roughly 13% of the sample.

CDR1 ENHRY and CDR2 SYGVKD are derived from the germline V gene. Reading from cysteine to phenylalanine, the CDR3 counts 17 amino acids. Only the CDR3 region is kept as DNA, spanning 51 bases read in frame from base 1. V and J are truncated by 2 bases and 5 bases respectively, leaving an intervening sequence of 20 bases. Concerning this clone: Its antigen is not yet known. Base qualities are not recorded, but no much larger clone differs from it by a single base.

The TCR originated in a woman aged 45-59 years in good health and CMV-seropositive. Sequenced sample: PBMCs. The chain is made from TRBV10-3 and TRBJ2-3; perhaps TRBD2 is the D gene, with 6 bases matching. The sequenced DNA: TGTGCCATCAGTGAGCCCCCGGGACTCTTCCCGGAAGATACGCAGTATTTT. Its translation is CAISEPPGLFPEDTQYF.